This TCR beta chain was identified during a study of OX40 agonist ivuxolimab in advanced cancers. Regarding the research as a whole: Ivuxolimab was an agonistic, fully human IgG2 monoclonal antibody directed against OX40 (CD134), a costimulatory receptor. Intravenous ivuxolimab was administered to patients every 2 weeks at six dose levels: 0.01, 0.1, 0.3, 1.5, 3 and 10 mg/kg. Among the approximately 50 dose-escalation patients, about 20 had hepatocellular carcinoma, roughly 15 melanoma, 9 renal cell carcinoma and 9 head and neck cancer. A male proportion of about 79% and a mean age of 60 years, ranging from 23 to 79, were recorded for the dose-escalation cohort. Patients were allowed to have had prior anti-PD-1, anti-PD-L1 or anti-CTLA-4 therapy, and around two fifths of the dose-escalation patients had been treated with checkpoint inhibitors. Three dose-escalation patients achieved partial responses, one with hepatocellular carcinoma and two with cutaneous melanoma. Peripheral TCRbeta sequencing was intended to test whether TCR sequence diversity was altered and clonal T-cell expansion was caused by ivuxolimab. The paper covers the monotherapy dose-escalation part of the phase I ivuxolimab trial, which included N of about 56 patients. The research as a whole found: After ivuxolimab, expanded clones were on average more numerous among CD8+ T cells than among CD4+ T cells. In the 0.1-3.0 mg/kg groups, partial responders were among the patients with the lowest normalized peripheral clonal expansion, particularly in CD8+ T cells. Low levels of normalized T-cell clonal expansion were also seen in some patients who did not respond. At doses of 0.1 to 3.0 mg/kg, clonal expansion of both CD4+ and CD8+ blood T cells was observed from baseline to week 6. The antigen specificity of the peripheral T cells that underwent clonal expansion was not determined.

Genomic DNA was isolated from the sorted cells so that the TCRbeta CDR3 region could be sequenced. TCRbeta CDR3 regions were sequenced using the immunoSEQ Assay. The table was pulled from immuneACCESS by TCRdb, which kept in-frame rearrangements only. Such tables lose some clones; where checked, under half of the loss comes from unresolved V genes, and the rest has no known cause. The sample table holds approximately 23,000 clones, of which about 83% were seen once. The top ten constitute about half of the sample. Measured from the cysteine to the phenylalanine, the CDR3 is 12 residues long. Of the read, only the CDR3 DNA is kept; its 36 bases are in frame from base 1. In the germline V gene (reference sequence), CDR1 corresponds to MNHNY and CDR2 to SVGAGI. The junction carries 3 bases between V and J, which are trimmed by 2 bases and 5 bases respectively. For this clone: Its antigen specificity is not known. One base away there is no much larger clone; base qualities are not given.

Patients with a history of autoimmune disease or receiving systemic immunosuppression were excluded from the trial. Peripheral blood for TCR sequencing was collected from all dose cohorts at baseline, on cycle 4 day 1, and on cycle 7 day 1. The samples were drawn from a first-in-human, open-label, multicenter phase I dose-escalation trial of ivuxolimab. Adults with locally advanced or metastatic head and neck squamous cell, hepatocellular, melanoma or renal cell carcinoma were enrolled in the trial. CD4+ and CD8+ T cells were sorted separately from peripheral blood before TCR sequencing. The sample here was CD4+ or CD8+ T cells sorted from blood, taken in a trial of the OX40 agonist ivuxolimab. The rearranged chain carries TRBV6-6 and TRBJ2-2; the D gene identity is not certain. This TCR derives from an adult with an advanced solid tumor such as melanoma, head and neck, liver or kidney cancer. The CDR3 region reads CASSYLTGELFF. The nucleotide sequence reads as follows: TGTGCCAGCAGTTACCTGACCGGGGAGCTGTTTTTT.